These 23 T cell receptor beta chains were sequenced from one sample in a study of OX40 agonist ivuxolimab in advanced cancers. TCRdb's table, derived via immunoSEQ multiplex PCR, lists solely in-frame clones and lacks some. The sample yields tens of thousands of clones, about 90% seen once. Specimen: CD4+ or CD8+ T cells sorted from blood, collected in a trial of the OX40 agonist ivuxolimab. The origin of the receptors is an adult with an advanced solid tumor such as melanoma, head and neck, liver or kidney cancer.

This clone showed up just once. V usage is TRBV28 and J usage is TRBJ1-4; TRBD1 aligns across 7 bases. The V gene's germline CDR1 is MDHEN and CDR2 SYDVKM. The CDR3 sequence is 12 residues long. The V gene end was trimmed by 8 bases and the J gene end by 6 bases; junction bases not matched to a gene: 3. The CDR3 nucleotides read TGTGCCAGCCGCACAGGGGATGAAAAACTGTTTTTT. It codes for CASRTGDEKLFF.

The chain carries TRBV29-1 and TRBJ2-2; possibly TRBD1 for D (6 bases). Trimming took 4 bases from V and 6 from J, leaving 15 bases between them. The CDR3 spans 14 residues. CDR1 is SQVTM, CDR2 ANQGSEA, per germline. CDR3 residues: CSVGKAGESGELFF. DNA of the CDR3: TGCAGCGTTGGAAAGGCAGGGGAATCCGGGGAGCTGTTTTTT.

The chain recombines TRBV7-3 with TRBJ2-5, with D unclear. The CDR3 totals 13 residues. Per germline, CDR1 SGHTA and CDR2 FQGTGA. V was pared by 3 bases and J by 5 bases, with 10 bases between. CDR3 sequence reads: CASSFGRYETQYF. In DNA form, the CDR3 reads TGTGCCAGCAGCTTTGGGCGATACGAGACCCAGTACTTC.

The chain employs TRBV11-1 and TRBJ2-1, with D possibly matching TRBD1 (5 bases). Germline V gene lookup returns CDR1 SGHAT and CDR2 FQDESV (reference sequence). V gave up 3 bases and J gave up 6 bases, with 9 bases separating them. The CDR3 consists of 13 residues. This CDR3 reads CASSLGRANEQFF. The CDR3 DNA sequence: TGTGCCAGCAGCTTGGGCAGGGCCAATGAGCAGTTCTTC.

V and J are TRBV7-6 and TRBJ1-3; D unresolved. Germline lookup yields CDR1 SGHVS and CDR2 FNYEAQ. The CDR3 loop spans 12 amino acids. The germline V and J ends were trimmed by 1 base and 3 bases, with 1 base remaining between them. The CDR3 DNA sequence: TGTGCCAGCAGCTTAGGTGGAAACACCATATATTTT. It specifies CASSLGGNTIYF.

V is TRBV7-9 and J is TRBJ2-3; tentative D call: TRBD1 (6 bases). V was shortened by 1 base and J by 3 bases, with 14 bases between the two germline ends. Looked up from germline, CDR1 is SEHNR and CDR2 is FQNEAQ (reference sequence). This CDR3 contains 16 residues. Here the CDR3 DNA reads TGTGCCAGCAGCTTAGGGGGCGGCAGGGGTACAGATACGCAGTATTTT. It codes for CASSLGGGRGTDTQYF.

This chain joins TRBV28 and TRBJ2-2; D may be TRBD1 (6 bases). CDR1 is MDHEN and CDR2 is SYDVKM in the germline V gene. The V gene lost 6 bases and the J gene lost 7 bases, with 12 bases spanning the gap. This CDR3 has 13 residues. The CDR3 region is CASSYGTLGELFF. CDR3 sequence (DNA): TGTGCCAGCAGCTACGGGACACTCGGGGAGCTGTTTTTT.

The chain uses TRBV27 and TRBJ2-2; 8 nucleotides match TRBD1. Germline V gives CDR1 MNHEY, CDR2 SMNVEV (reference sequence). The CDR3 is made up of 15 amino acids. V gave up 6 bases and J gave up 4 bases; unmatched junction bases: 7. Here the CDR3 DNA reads TGTGCCAGCAGAAGAGGACAGGGAAGCACCGGGGAGCTGTTTTTT. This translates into CASRRGQGSTGELFF.

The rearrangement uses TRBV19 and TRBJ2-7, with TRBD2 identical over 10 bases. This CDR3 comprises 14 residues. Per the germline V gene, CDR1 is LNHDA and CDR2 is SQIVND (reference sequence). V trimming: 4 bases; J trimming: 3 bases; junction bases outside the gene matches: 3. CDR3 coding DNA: TGTGCCAGTAGTACTACTAGCGGGAACTACGAGCAGTACTTC. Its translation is CASSTTSGNYEQYF. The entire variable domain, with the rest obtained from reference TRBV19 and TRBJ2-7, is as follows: DGGITQSPKYLFRKEGQNVTLSCEQNLNHDAMYWYRQDPGQGLRLIYYSQIVNDFQKGDIAEGYSVSREKKESFPLTVTSAQKNPTAFYLCASSTTSGNYEQYFGPGTRLTVT.

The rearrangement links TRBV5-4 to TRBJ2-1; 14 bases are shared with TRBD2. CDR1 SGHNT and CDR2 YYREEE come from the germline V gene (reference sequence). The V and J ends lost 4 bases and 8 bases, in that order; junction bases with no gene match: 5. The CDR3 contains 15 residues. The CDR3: CASSVPTSGRDEQFF. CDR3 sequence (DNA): TGTGCCAGCAGCGTACCGACTAGCGGGAGGGATGAGCAGTTCTTC.

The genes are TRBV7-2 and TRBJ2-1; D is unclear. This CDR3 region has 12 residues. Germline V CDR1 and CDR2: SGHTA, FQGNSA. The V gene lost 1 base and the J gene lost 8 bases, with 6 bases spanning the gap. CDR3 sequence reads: CASSLGLYEQFF. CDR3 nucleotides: TGTGCCAGCAGCTTAGGTCTCTATGAGCAGTTCTTC.

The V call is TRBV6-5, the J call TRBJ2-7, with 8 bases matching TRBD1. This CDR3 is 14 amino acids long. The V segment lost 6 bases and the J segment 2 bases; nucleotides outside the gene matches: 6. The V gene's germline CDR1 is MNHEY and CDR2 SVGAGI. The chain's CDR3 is CASSLRDRPYEQYF. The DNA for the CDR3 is TGTGCCAGCAGCCTCCGGGACAGGCCCTACGAGCAGTACTTC.

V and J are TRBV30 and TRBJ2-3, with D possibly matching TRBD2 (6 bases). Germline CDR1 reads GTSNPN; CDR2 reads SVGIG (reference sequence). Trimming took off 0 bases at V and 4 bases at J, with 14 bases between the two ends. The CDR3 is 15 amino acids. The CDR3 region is CAWSVTEPGADTQYF. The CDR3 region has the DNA TGTGCCTGGAGTGTAACGGAACCGGGGGCAGATACGCAGTATTTT.

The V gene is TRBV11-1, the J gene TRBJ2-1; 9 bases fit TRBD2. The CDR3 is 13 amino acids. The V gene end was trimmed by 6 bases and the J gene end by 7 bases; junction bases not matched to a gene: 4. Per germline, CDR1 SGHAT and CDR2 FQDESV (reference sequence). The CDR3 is CASSRAGGNEQFF. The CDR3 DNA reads TGTGCCAGCAGTCGCGCGGGGGGGAATGAGCAGTTCTTC.

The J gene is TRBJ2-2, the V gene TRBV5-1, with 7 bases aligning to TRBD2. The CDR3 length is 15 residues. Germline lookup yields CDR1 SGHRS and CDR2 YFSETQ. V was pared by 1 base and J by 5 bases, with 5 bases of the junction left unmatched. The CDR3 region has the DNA TGCGCCAGCAGCTTGAGCGGGGTCGGGACCGGGGAGCTGTTTTTT. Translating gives CASSLSGVGTGELFF.

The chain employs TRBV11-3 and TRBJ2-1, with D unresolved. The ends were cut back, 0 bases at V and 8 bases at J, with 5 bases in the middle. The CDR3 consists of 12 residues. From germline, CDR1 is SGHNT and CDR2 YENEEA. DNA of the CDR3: TGTGCCAGCAGCTTAGATGATGATGAGCAGTTCTTC. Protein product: CASSLDDDEQFF.

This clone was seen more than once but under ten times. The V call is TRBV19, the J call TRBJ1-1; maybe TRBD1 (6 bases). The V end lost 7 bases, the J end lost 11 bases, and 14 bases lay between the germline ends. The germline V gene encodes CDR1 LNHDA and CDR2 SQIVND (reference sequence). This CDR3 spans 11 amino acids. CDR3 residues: CASTVQGLAFF. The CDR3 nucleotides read TGTGCCAGTACCGTACAGGGTTTGGCTTTCTTT.

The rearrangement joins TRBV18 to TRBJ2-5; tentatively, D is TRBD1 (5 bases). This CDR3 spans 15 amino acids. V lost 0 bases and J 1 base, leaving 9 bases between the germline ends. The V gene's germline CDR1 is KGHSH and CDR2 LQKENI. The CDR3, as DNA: TGTGCCAGCTCACCACCGACAGCCCCCCAAGAGACCCAGTACTTC. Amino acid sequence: CASSPPTAPQETQYF.

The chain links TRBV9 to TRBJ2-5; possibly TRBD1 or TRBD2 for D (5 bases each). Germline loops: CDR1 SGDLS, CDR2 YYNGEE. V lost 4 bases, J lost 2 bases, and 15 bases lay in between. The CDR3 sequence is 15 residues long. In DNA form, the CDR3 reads TGTGCCAGCAGCCCCATGGGGACCCATCAAGAGACCCAGTACTTC. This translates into CASSPMGTHQETQYF.

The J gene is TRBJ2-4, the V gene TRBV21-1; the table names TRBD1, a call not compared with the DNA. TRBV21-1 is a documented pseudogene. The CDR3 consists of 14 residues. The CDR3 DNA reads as TGTGCCAGCAGCAAAGGCGGCAGGGCAGACATTCAGTACTTC. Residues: CASSKGGRADIQYF.

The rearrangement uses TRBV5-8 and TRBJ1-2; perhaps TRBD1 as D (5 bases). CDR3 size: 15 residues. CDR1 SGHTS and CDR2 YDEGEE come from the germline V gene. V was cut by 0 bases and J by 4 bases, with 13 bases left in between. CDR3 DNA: TGTGCCAGCAGCTTGGTGGGGACCCCCTCCTATGGCTACACCTTC. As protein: CASSLVGTPSYGYTF.

The CDR3, as DNA: TGCGCCAGCAGACAGGGACAGTACTCTGGAAACACCATATATTTT. The encoded protein is CASRQGQYSGNTIYF. The V call is TRBV5-1, the J call TRBJ1-3; 7 positions match TRBD1. Germline V lookup: CDR1 SGHRS, CDR2 YFSETQ. The V segment lost 5 bases and the J segment 0 bases; nucleotides outside the gene matches: 5. This CDR3 spans 15 amino acids. The full variable domain, its missing parts supplied by reference TRBV5-1 and TRBJ1-3, is KAGVTQTPRYLIKTRGQQVTLSCSPISGHRSVSWYQQTPGQGLQFLFEYFSETQRNKGNFPGRFSGRQFSNSRSEMNVSTLELGDSALYLCASRQGQYSGNTIYFGEGSWLTVV.

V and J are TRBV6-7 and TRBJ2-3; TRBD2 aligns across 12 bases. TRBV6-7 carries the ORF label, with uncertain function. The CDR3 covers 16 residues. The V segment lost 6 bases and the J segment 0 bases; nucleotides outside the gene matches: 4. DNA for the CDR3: TGTGCCAGCAGGCATCTAGCGGGAGGGAGCACAGATACGCAGTATTTT. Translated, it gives CASRHLAGGSTDTQYF.